Presented here are 20 T cell receptor beta chains from one specimen sequenced in a study of shared T cell receptors in the human thymus. Assay used: immunoSEQ multiplex PCR; TCRdb lists only in-frame clones, some missing. The table has over 450,000 clones, around three quarters seen once. The sample was also linked to a second study, of human thymus T cells.

The specimen sequenced was thymocytes. These receptor sequences come from a boy under two years old with a congenital heart defect.

The V gene is TRBV7-9, the J gene TRBJ2-7; 8 bases are a match to TRBD1. Germline assignment: CDR1 SEHNR and CDR2 FQNEAQ (reference sequence). The CDR3 sequence is 15 residues long. Trimming cost V 4 bases and J 3 bases; bases outside gene matches: 8. The CDR3 nucleotides read TGTGCCAGCAGCTCGGACAGGGCGAACTACTACGAGCAGTACTTC. Encoded protein: CASSSDRANYYEQYF.

The chain recombines TRBV5-5 with TRBJ2-7, with 8 bases aligning to TRBD2. With 5 bases clipped from V and 4 bases from J, the junction kept 5 bases outside the gene matches. Germline CDR1 SGHKS, CDR2 YYEKEE (reference sequence). This CDR3 contains 13 residues. CDR3 amino acids: CASRVAGLYEQYF. CDR3 DNA: TGTGCCAGCAGAGTAGCGGGATTATACGAGCAGTACTTC.

Comments on this clone: The limits of the CDR3 on the DNA are not certain, so only TCRdb's listed CDR3 is given. V and J are TRBV19 and TRBJ2-1; no DNA check was done on the table's D call, TRBD1. The CDR3 totals 15 residues, both ends included. Looked up from germline, CDR1 is LNHDA and CDR2 is SQIVND (reference sequence). This chain's CDR3 is CASTSGTGIYNEQFF.

The V call is TRBV2, the J call TRBJ1-2; D unresolved. V gave up 6 bases and J gave up 8 bases, with 16 bases separating them. Germline CDR1 SNHLY, CDR2 FYNNEI. CDR3 length: 13 amino acids. The CDR3 nucleotides read TGTGCCAGCAGCGGGGAAGTATCTAGGGGCTACACCTTC. It translates to CASSGEVSRGYTF.

This clone was recorded once. The chain uses TRBV4-1 and TRBJ2-1; TRBD2 agrees at 8 bases. Germline V gene sequence: CDR1 MGHRA, CDR2 YSYEKL. The CDR3 length is 15 residues. The V gene end was trimmed by 4 bases and the J gene end by 5 bases; junction bases not matched to a gene: 7. The DNA of the CDR3 is TGCGCCAGCAGCCGGAGTAGCGGGAAACACAATGAGCAGTTCTTC. Translating it yields CASSRSSGKHNEQFF.

This clone was counted a few times. V gene TRBV5-6 combines with J gene TRBJ2-2, with TRBD2 matching over 7 bases. Germline CDR1 SGHDT, CDR2 YYEEEE. The CDR3 is 16 amino acids. The J segment lost 2 bases and the V segment lost 5 bases, leaving 9 bases of the junction unmatched. The CDR3 bases are TGTGCCAGCAGACGGGTGGCGGGAGATAACACCGGGGAGCTGTTTTTT. Translating it yields CASRRVAGDNTGELFF.

This chain links TRBV27 with TRBJ1-3; 8 bases match TRBD1. The CDR3 runs to 15 residues. V lost 6 bases, J lost 2 bases, and 6 bases stayed unmatched. Germline values: CDR1 MNHEY, CDR2 SMNVEV (reference sequence). CDR3 protein: CASSPRTGTGNTIYF. CDR3 bases: TGTGCCAGCAGCCCCAGGACAGGGACTGGAAACACCATATATTTT.

As regards this clone: Other DNA sequences in this sample translate to the same CDR3. The chain employs TRBV6-5 and TRBJ2-1; no clear D gene. Deletions cut 0 bases from V and 3 bases from J, with 3 bases between. CDR1 and CDR2 from the germline V gene are MNHEY and SVGAGI. The CDR3 length is 13 residues. CDR3 DNA: TGTGCCAGCAGTTACTCGAGCTACAATGAGCAGTTCTTC. Translated: CASSYSSYNEQFF.

The chain has TRBV5-6 and TRBJ2-5; no clear D. Trimming took off 0 bases at V and 1 base at J, with 7 bases between the two ends. This CDR3 has 14 residues. Germline V gene lookup returns CDR1 SGHDT and CDR2 YYEEEE. For the CDR3, the DNA is TGTGCCAGCAGCTTGGCCTCTTTCCAAGAGACCCAGTACTTC. It translates to CASSLASFQETQYF.

The chain employs TRBV5-4 and TRBJ2-6, with D possibly TRBD2 on 6 matching bases. The CDR3 is 15 amino acids. Germline V lookup: CDR1 SGHNT, CDR2 YYREEE (reference sequence). V lost 4 bases and J lost 2, with 10 bases in between. Here the CDR3 reads CASSPPGAGANVLTF. CDR3 nucleotides: TGTGCCAGCAGCCCACCGGGGGCTGGGGCCAACGTCCTGACTTTC.

The J gene is TRBJ2-1, the V gene TRBV27, with D possibly being TRBD2 (6 bases). Germline lookup yields CDR1 MNHEY and CDR2 SMNVEV (reference sequence). Trimming took 6 bases from V and 3 from J, leaving 15 bases between them. The CDR3 is 15 amino acids. CDR3 bases: TGTGCCAGCAGCCCCTGGCGGGGCTTCTACAATGAGCAGTTCTTC. Translation gives CASSPWRGFYNEQFF.

The chain couples TRBV27 to TRBJ2-1; tentative D call: TRBD2 (5 bases). This CDR3 contains 16 residues. In germline, CDR1 is MNHEY, CDR2 SMNVEV (reference sequence). V was pared by 4 bases and J by 0 bases, with 13 bases between. The CDR3 protein is CASSSDYVPSYNEQFF. DNA for the CDR3: TGTGCCAGCAGTTCCGACTACGTCCCCTCCTACAATGAGCAGTTCTTC.

Only one count was recorded for this clone. This chain joins TRBV6-4 and TRBJ1-2; perhaps TRBD1 as D (6 bases). This CDR3 is 17 amino acids long. CDR1 MRHNA and CDR2 SNTAGT come from the germline V gene. V was trimmed by 0 bases and J by 8 bases, leaving 22 bases between them. CDR3 nucleotide sequence: TGTGCCAGCAGTGACTCAGGAGATGACAGGTCCAAAAGGGGCTACACCTTC. Translating it yields CASSDSGDDRSKRGYTF.

The gene calls are TRBV4-1 and TRBJ2-7, with 12 bases aligning to TRBD2. The CDR3 extends over 21 amino acids. V trimming: 3 bases; J trimming: 3 bases; junction bases outside the gene matches: 21. Germline V gene sequence: CDR1 MGHRA, CDR2 YSYEKL. As DNA, the CDR3 is TGCGCCAGCAGCCAGCCCCCCCAGCCCCGACAGACTAGCGGGGGACACTACGAGCAGTACTTC. Its translation is CASSQPPQPRQTSGGHYEQYF.

This clone was counted between two and nine times. The CDR3 sequence: CASSEGIEEGHSNQPQHF. DNA for the CDR3: TGTGCCAGCAGTGAAGGGATCGAGGAGGGTCATAGCAATCAGCCCCAGCATTTT. The gene calls are TRBV6-1 and TRBJ1-5; no reliable D call. This CDR3 is 18 amino acids long. Germline V lookup: CDR1 MNHNS, CDR2 SASEGT. V was trimmed by 1 base and J by 0 bases, leaving 16 bases between them.

This clone was seen only a few times. The rearrangement links TRBV5-4 to TRBJ1-1; a possible D gene is TRBD1 (5 bases). The V and J ends lost 2 bases and 2 bases respectively, with 7 bases between them. The CDR3 is 13 residues long. Germline V gene lookup returns CDR1 SGHNT and CDR2 YYREEE (reference sequence). The CDR3 nucleotides are TGTGCCAGCAGCTTTGACAGAAACACTGAAGCTTTCTTT. It codes for CASSFDRNTEAFF.

J is TRBJ2-1 and V is TRBV4-1, with 13 bases that match TRBD2. The CDR3 is 17 residues long. V was pared by 4 bases and J by 1 base, with 4 bases of the junction left unmatched. CDR1 and CDR2 from the germline V gene are MGHRA and YSYEKL. CDR3 amino acids: CASSPTSGRASYNEQFF. In nucleotides, the CDR3 is TGCGCCAGCAGCCCAACTAGCGGGAGGGCTTCCTACAATGAGCAGTTCTTC.

Worth noting for this clone: Relative to the germline gene, one junction end is altered; a read error may explain this. J is TRBJ2-7 and V is TRBV18; 7 nucleotides match TRBD2. Germline V lookup: CDR1 KGHSH, CDR2 LQKENI. The CDR3 has 13 residues. As DNA, the CDR3 is TGTGCCAGCTCTCACACGGCTCTCGGGAGGCGGAACTTC. Translated, it gives CASSHTALGRRNF.

The chain is built from TRBV5-4 and TRBJ2-1; D is perhaps TRBD1 (7 bases). The CDR3 contains 15 residues. CDR1 is SGHNT, CDR2 YYREEE, per germline (reference sequence). V lost 6 bases and J 8 bases, leaving 21 bases between the germline ends. CDR3 in DNA: TGTGCCAGCAACCGACAGGGAGGTGCCGTCGATGAGCAGTTCTTC. The encoded protein is CASNRQGGAVDEQFF.

The chain uses TRBV7-8 and TRBJ2-4, with D possibly TRBD1 on 6 matching bases. The germline gives CDR1 SGHVS, CDR2 FQNEAQ. There are 14 residues in the CDR3. V dropped 1 base and J dropped 8 bases, with 12 bases sitting between them. This CDR3 is CASSLGQVEDIQYF. The CDR3 DNA reads TGTGCCAGCAGCTTAGGACAGGTGGAGGACATTCAGTACTTC.